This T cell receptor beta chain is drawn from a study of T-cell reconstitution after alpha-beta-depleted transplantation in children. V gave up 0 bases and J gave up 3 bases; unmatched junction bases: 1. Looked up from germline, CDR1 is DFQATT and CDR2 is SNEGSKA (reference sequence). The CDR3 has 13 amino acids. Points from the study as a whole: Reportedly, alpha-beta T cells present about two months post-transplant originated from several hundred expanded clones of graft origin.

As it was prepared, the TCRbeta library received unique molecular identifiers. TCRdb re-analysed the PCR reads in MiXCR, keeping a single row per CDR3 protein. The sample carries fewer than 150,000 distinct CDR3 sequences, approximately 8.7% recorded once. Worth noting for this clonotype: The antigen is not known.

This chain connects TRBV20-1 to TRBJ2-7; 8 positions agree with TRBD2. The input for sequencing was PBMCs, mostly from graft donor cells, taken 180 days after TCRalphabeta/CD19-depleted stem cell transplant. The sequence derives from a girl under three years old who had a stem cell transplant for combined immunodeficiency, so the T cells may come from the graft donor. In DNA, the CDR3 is TGCAGTGCTAGAGACGGGACTAGCTACGAGCAGTACTTC. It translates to CSARDGTSYEQYF.